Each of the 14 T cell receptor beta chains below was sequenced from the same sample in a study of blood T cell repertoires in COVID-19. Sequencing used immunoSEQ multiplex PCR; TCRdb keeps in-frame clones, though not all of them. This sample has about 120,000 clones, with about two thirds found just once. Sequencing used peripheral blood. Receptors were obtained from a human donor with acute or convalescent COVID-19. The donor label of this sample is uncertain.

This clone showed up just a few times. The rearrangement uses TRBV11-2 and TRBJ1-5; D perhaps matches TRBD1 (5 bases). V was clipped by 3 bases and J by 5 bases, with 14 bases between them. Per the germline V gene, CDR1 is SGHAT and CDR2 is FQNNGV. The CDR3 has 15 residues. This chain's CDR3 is CASSLSGGIDQPQHF. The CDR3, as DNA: TGTGCCAGCAGCTTGTCGGGGGGAATCGATCAGCCCCAGCATTTT.

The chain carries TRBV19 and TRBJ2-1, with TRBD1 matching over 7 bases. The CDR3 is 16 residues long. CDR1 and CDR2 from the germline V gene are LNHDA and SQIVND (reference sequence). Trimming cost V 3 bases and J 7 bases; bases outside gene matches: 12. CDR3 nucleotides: TGTGCCAGTAGTATTTTCTTCGGAAGGGGGCAGAATGAGCAGTTCTTC. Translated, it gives CASSIFFGRGQNEQFF.

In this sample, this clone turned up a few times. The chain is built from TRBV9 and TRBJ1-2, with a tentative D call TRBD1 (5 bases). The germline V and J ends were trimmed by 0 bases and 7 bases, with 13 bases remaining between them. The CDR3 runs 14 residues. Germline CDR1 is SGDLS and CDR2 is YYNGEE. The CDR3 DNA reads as TGTGCCAGCAGCGTAGCGGGCAGGGCAGGTGGCTACACCTTC. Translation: CASSVAGRAGGYTF.

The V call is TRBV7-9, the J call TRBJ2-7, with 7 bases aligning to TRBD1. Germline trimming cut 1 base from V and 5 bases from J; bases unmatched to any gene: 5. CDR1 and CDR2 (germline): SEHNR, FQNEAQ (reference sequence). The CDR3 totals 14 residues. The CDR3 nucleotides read TGTGCCAGCAGCTTAGAAGGGGGCGCGGACGAGCAGTACTTC. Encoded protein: CASSLEGGADEQYF.

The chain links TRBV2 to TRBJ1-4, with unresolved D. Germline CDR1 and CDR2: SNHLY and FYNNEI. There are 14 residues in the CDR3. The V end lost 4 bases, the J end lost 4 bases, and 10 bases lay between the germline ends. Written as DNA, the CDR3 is TGTGCCAGCAGTGTCCAGCGGAGTAATGAAAAACTGTTTTTT. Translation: CASSVQRSNEKLFF.

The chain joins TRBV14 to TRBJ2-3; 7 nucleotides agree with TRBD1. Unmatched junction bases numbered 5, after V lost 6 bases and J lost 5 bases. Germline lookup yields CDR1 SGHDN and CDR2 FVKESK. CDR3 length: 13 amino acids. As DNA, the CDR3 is TGTGCCAGCAGATACACAGGGGAAGATACGCAGTATTTT. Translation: CASRYTGEDTQYF.

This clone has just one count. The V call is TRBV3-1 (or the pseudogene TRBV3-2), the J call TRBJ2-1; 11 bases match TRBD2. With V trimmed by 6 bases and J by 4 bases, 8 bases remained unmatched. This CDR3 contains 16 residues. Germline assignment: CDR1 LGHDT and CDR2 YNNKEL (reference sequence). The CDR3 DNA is TGTGCCAGCAGTAGTTCCGGGACTAGCGGTTACAATGAGCAGTTCTTC. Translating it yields CASSSSGTSGYNEQFF.

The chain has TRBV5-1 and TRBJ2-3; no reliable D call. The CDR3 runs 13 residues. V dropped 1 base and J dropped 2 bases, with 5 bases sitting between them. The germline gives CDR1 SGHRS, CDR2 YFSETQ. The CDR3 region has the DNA TGCGCCAGCAGCTTGACAAACACAGATACGCAGTATTTT. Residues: CASSLTNTDTQYF.

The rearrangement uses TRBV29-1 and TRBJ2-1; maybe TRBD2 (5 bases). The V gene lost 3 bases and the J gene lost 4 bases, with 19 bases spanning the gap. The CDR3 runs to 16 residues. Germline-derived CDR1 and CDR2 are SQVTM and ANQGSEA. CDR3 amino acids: CSVDHRKAGLYNEQFF. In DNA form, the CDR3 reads TGCAGCGTTGACCACCGGAAGGCTGGACTGTACAATGAGCAGTTCTTC.

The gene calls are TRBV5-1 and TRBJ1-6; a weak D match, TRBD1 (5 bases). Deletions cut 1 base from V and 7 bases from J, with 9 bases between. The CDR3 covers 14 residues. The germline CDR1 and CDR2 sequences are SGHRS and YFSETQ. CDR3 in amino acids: CASSLTGGNSPLHF. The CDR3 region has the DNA TGCGCCAGCAGCTTGACAGGTGGCAATTCACCCCTCCACTTT.

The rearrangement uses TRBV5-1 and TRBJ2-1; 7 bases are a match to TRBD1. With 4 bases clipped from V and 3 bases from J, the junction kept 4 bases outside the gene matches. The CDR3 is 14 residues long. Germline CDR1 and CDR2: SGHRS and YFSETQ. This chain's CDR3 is CASSLGQLYNEQFF. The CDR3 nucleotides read TGCGCCAGCAGCCTGGGACAGCTCTACAATGAGCAGTTCTTC.

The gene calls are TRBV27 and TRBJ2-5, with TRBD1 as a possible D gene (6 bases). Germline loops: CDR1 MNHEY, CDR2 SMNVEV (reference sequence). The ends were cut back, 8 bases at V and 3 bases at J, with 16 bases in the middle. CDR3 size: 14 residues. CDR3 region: CASPTPRGEETQYF. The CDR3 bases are TGTGCCAGCCCAACCCCCAGGGGCGAAGAGACCCAGTACTTC.

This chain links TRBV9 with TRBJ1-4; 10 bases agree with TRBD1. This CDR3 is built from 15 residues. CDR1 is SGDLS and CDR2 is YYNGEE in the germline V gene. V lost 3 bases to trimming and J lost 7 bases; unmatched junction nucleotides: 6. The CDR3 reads CASSAGTGAGEKLFF. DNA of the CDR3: TGTGCCAGCAGCGCGGGGACAGGGGCTGGTGAAAAACTGTTTTTT.

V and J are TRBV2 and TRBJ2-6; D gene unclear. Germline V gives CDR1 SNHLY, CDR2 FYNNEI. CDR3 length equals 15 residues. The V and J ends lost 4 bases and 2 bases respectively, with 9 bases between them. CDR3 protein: CASSVVGTGANVLTF. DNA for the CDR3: TGTGCCAGCAGTGTAGTGGGCACTGGGGCCAACGTCCTGACTTTC. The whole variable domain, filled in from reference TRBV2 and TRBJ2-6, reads EPEVTQTPSHQVTQMGQEVILRCVPISNHLYFYWYRQILGQKVEFLVSFYNNEISEKSEIFDDQFSVERPDGSNFTLKIRSTKLEDSAMYFCASSVVGTGANVLTFGAGSRLTVL.